What follows are 30 T cell receptor beta chains derived from one specimen sequenced in a study of T-cell memory formation after mild COVID-19. One entry per CDR3 protein, called by TCRdb with MiXCR from the 5' RACE reads. Of around 200,000 distinct CDR3 sequences listed, 9.5% are singletons. The material sequenced was PBMCs or a T cell subset sorted from them (not recorded which). All receptors derive from a man aged 18 to 30 who had mild COVID-19 (a few samples of this study predate the infection). Cell type and time point are not known.

The chain combines TRBV5-1 with TRBJ2-7, with TRBD1 identical over 9 bases. The CDR3 is 17 amino acids. V lost 0 bases, J lost 4 bases, and 11 bases stayed unmatched. Germline V lookup: CDR1 SGHRS, CDR2 YFSETQ. The CDR3 region has the DNA TGCGCCAGCAGCTTGGAAATTCTGACAGGGGGTGCGTACGAGCAGTACTTC. It translates to CASSLEILTGGAYEQYF. Combining the CDR3 with reference TRBV5-1 and TRBJ2-7 gives the whole variable domain KAGVTQTPRYLIKTRGQQVTLSCSPISGHRSVSWYQQTPGQGLQFLFEYFSETQRNKGNFPGRFSGRQFSNSRSEMNVSTLELGDSALYLCASSLEILTGGAYEQYFGPGTRLTVT.

This clonotype was observed a few times. The chain has TRBV20-1 and TRBJ1-2, with D uncertain. Germline CDR1 reads DFQATT; CDR2 reads SNEGSKA (reference sequence). V was shortened by 0 bases and J by 4 bases, with 12 bases between the two germline ends. There are 14 residues in the CDR3. The CDR3 DNA is TGCAGTGCTAGAGATCCCTCTACCCCCTATGGCTACACCTTC. It codes for CSARDPSTPYGYTF.

The chain uses TRBV7-8 and TRBJ1-1; 7 bases line up with TRBD1. Losses at the gene ends were 6 bases for V and 3 bases for J; bases not matched to a gene: 19. The CDR3 is made up of 18 amino acids. Germline CDR1 SGHVS, CDR2 FQNEAQ. CDR3 loop: CASRYRITGYRGDTEAFF. The CDR3 DNA sequence: TGTGCCAGCAGATATCGGATAACAGGGTACAGGGGCGACACTGAAGCTTTCTTT.

This clonotype was seen many times. This chain connects TRBV12-3 or TRBV12-4 to TRBJ2-7, with D possibly being TRBD1 (5 bases). Trimming pared 4 bases from V and 4 bases from J, leaving 5 bases between. The CDR3 spans 11 residues. CDR3 amino acids: CASSSGYEQYF. DNA of the CDR3: TGTGCCAGCAGTTCAGGGTACGAGCAGTACTTC.

This clonotype was counted only a few times. CDR3 DNA: TGTGCCAGCAGCCCCTACGGGACCCAGTACTTC. Protein: CASSPYGTQYF. The J gene is TRBJ2-5, the V gene TRBV11-2, with unresolved D. Germline CDR1 reads SGHAT; CDR2 reads FQNNGV. There are 11 residues in the CDR3. V lost 5 bases to trimming and J lost 7 bases, with 8 bases between them.

A few counts support this clonotype. The chain combines TRBV11-2 with TRBJ2-5; D possibly uses TRBD1 or TRBD2 (6 bases each). Trimming removed 3 bases from V and 5 bases from J, with 13 bases in between. The length of the CDR3 is 14 residues. Germline loops: CDR1 SGHAT, CDR2 FQNNGV. The CDR3 spells CASSLVLGGETQYF. The CDR3 DNA follows: TGTGCCAGCAGCTTGGTTTTAGGGGGGGAGACCCAGTACTTC. Combining the CDR3 with reference TRBV11-2 and TRBJ2-5 gives the whole variable domain EAGVAQSPRYKIIEKRQSVAFWCNPISGHATLYWYQQILGQGPKLLIQFQNNGVVDDSQLPKDRFSAERLKGVDSTLKIQPAKLEDSAVYLCASSLVLGGETQYFGPGTRLLVL.

V gene TRBV6-2 or TRBV6-3 combines with J gene TRBJ2-6; D is uncertain. Per germline, CDR1 MNHEY and CDR2 SVGEGT. The CDR3 consists of 13 residues. Trimming pared 7 bases from V and 0 bases from J, leaving 4 bases between. The CDR3 loop reads CASKRSGANVLTF. The CDR3 DNA reads as TGTGCCAGCAAGCGCTCTGGGGCCAACGTCCTGACTTTC.

The chain combines TRBV20-1 with TRBJ2-3; tentative D call: TRBD2 (7 bases). CDR3 length equals 16 residues. Germline V gene data show CDR1 as DFQATT and CDR2 as SNEGSKA (reference sequence). Trimming shortened V by 1 base and J by 4 bases, and 18 bases separated the two germline ends. The CDR3 nucleotides are TGCAGTGCTAGAGTTGCCGGGGGGCGCGGTCCAGATACGCAGTATTTT. It translates to CSARVAGGRGPDTQYF.

This clonotype was observed at least ten times. The J gene is TRBJ2-1, the V gene TRBV14; D might be TRBD1 or TRBD2, each matching 6 bases. CDR1 is SGHDN, CDR2 FVKESK, per germline. V lost 2 bases and J 0 bases, leaving 17 bases between the germline ends. The CDR3 totals 18 residues. The DNA of the CDR3 is TGTGCCAGCAGCCAACGGTCTAAGGGGGGTAGCTCCTACAATGAGCAGTTCTTC. This codes for CASSQRSKGGSSYNEQFF.

V usage is TRBV7-6 and J usage is TRBJ2-1; TRBD2 matches 9 bases. This CDR3 is built from 17 residues. Trimming at V came to 6 bases and at J to 0 bases, leaving 9 bases not matched to a gene. CDR1 and CDR2 (germline): SGHVS, FNYEAQ. CDR3 nucleotide sequence: TGTGCCAGCAGTCGGTCCGGGACTAGCCTCTCCTACAATGAGCAGTTCTTC. It is translated as CASSRSGTSLSYNEQFF.

This rearrangement joins TRBV6-2 or TRBV6-3 to TRBJ2-1; possibly TRBD1 for D (6 bases). The CDR3 has 13 residues. Per germline, CDR1 MNHEY and CDR2 SVGEGT. The V and J ends lost 5 bases and 3 bases respectively, with 8 bases between them. The CDR3 loop is CASSPGDYNEQFF. The CDR3 nucleotides read TGTGCCAGCAGTCCAGGGGACTACAATGAGCAGTTCTTC.

This clonotype was detected ten times or more. The rearrangement uses TRBV4-2 and TRBJ2-5, with 12 nucleotides matching TRBD2. The germline V gene has CDR1 LGHNA and CDR2 YNFKEQ. The CDR3 length is 17 residues. V shed 0 bases, J shed 4 bases, and the junction held 6 bases outside the gene matches. The CDR3 region has the DNA TGTGCCAGCAGCCAAGATGGCACTAGCGGGGGGAGAGAGACCCAGTACTTC. This codes for CASSQDGTSGGRETQYF.

In its sample, this clonotype was seen a few times. The genes are TRBV5-1 and TRBJ1-3; TRBD1 matches 8 bases. CDR1 is SGHRS and CDR2 is YFSETQ in the germline V gene. Trimming took 3 bases from V and 7 from J; bases not matched to a gene: 3. The CDR3 is 13 amino acids. CDR3 bases: TGCGCCAGCAGCTGGACAGGGACGAACACCATATATTTT. Amino acids: CASSWTGTNTIYF.

Ten or more counts support this clonotype. This chain joins TRBV5-1 and TRBJ1-4; 8 bases fit TRBD1. The CDR3 has 18 residues. Germline-derived CDR1 and CDR2 are SGHRS and YFSETQ. With 4 bases clipped from V and 6 bases from J, the junction kept 17 bases outside the gene matches. The CDR3 loop reads CASSVVPPGQEQHEKLFF. CDR3 nucleotides: TGCGCCAGCAGCGTTGTTCCTCCGGGACAGGAGCAACATGAAAAACTGTTTTTT.

In this sample, this clonotype turned up many times. The chain uses TRBV11-2 and TRBJ2-5, with D maybe TRBD1 (6 bases). Trimming removed 3 bases at V and 4 bases at J, with 12 bases between. Germline values: CDR1 SGHAT, CDR2 FQNNGV. The CDR3 covers 14 residues. DNA of the CDR3: TGTGCCAGCAGCTTGCCAGGGGTTCGAGAGACCCAGTACTTC. Encoded protein: CASSLPGVRETQYF.

This clonotype showed up many times. CDR3 in DNA: TGTGCCAGCAGCCTCGGAACAGGCTCCTACGAGCAGTACTTC. Protein sequence: CASSLGTGSYEQYF. The chain employs TRBV3-1 and TRBJ2-7; weak D call: TRBD1 (5 bases). Germline V gene sequence: CDR1 LGHDT, CDR2 YNNKEL (reference sequence). The CDR3 is 14 amino acids. V was pared by 4 bases and J by 0 bases, with 10 bases between.

This clonotype was counted between two and nine times. This chain connects TRBV4-3 to TRBJ2-3, with 8 bases lining up with TRBD2. CDR3 size: 14 residues. Germline CDR1 reads LGHNA; CDR2 reads YSLEER. V lost 2 bases, J lost 3 bases, and 1 base stayed unmatched. The CDR3 bases are TGCGCCAGCAGCCAACAGCGGGGGACAGATACGCAGTATTTT. It yields the protein CASSQQRGTDTQYF.

The rearrangement uses TRBV5-1 and TRBJ2-5, with D possibly being TRBD2 (5 bases). The CDR3 contains 15 residues. V was shortened by 0 bases and J by 1 base, with 10 bases between the two germline ends. Per germline, CDR1 SGHRS and CDR2 YFSETQ. CDR3 DNA: TGCGCCAGCAGCTTGGACGGGAAACCCCAAGAGACCCAGTACTTC. Amino acid sequence: CASSLDGKPQETQYF.

This clonotype showed up just a few times. The chain is built from TRBV5-4 and TRBJ2-2, with 7 bases fitting TRBD2. Germline lookup yields CDR1 SGHNT and CDR2 YYREEE (reference sequence). The V segment lost 2 bases and the J segment 1 base; nucleotides outside the gene matches: 5. This CDR3 spans 16 amino acids. The CDR3, as DNA: TGTGCCAGCAGCTTAGGGCGGGGGATGAACACCGGGGAGCTGTTTTTT. Protein product: CASSLGRGMNTGELFF.

This clonotype was detected a few times. This sequence joins TRBV7-6 and TRBJ2-5, with 10 positions matching TRBD2. Germline CDR1 SGHVS, CDR2 FNYEAQ. The CDR3 length is 19 residues. J gave up 8 bases and V 5 bases, and 23 bases lay outside the gene matches. CDR3 residues: CASSTKRLAGALPRGTQYF. CDR3 sequence (DNA): TGTGCCAGCAGCACCAAACGGCTAGCGGGGGCGCTCCCAAGAGGAACCCAGTACTTC.

This chain connects TRBV7-6 to TRBJ1-5, with unresolved D. The CDR3 runs 16 residues. With 3 bases removed from V and 0 bases from J, the gap between germline ends came to 12 bases. The germline V gene has CDR1 SGHVS and CDR2 FNYEAQ. The CDR3 here is CASSFLRQYSNQPQHF. The CDR3 DNA reads TGTGCCAGCAGCTTCCTGCGCCAGTATAGCAATCAGCCCCAGCATTTT.

This clonotype was detected ten times or more. The gene calls are TRBV4-3 and TRBJ1-5; D is unresolved. This CDR3 spans 13 amino acids. Trimming stripped 5 bases from V and 5 bases from J, with 10 bases between. Germline loops: CDR1 LGHNA, CDR2 YSLEER. The CDR3 here is CASSEFEDQPQHF. CDR3 DNA: TGCGCCAGCAGCGAATTTGAGGATCAGCCCCAGCATTTT.

V and J are TRBV10-1 and TRBJ2-2; D is uncertain. This CDR3 contains 14 residues. CDR1 WNHNN and CDR2 SYGVQD come from the germline V gene (reference sequence). V lost 2 bases and J 1 base, leaving 5 bases between the germline ends. This CDR3 reads CASSEGGNTGELFF. CDR3 nucleotide sequence: TGCGCCAGCAGTGAGGGCGGGAACACCGGGGAGCTGTTTTTT.

At least ten counts were recorded for this clonotype. Germline and junction disagree at one end, which may indicate a read error. The V call is TRBV7-4, the J call TRBJ1-2, with unresolved D. Germline CDR1 is SGHVT and CDR2 is SQSDAQ. The length of the CDR3 is 14 residues. CDR3 amino acids: CASILGGYSPDYTF. CDR3 nucleotide sequence: TGTGCCAGCATCTTAGGCGGCTACTCCCCCGACTACACCTTC.

This clonotype showed up just a few times. This chain uses TRBV7-2 with TRBJ2-1; D tentatively fits TRBD1 or TRBD2 (6 bases each). V lost 4 bases and J 8 bases, leaving 21 bases between the germline ends. The CDR3 sequence is 16 residues long. The germline gives CDR1 SGHTA, CDR2 FQGNSA. CDR3 DNA: TGTGCCAGCAGCTCTAGAGGGGGGTCCCGTCCAGATGAGCAGTTCTTC. It codes for CASSSRGGSRPDEQFF. Supplemented by reference TRBV7-2 and TRBJ2-1, the full variable domain reads GAGVSQSPSNKVTEKGKDVELRCDPISGHTALYWYRQSLGQGLEFLIYFQGNSAPDKSGLPSDRFSAERTGGSVSTLTIQRTQQEDSAVYLCASSSRGGSRPDEQFFGPGTRLTVL.

This chain links TRBV12-3 or TRBV12-4 with TRBJ1-1; D uncertain. This CDR3 spans 14 amino acids. V shed 3 bases and J shed 1 base, with 9 bases lying between them. The DNA of the CDR3 is TGTGCCAGCAGTTTCGGGATGGGGAACACTGAAGCTTTCTTT. It codes for CASSFGMGNTEAFF.

This clonotype was detected only a few times. The V and J genes are TRBV10-2 and TRBJ2-3, with 12 bases aligning to TRBD2. The germline gives CDR1 WSHSY, CDR2 SAAADI. V shed 7 bases, J shed 5 bases, and the junction held 10 bases outside the gene matches. The CDR3 runs to 16 residues. The CDR3 sequence is CASKLTSGGAGDTQYF. CDR3 sequence (DNA): TGCGCCAGCAAGCTGACTAGCGGGGGCGCGGGAGATACGCAGTATTTT.

The V gene is TRBV18, the J gene TRBJ2-2; tentative D call: TRBD2 (6 bases). Trimming took off 0 bases at V and 4 bases at J, with 9 bases between the two ends. This CDR3 has 15 amino acids. The V gene's germline CDR1 is KGHSH and CDR2 LQKENI. CDR3 amino acids: CASSPPNGGTGELFF. In DNA form, the CDR3 reads TGTGCCAGCTCACCACCAAACGGGGGCACCGGGGAGCTGTTTTTT.

This clonotype was picked up many times. The germline gene is not matched at one end of the junction; a read error may be the cause. The chain employs TRBV5-1 and TRBJ2-3, with D maybe TRBD1 (6 bases). The germline gives CDR1 SGHRS, CDR2 YFSETQ. The CDR3 is made up of 14 amino acids. The DNA for the CDR3 is TGTGCCAGCAGTTCGACAGGTAGCACAGATACGCAGTATTTT. It yields the protein CASSSTGSTDTQYF.

This clonotype was seen a few times. This rearrangement joins TRBV19 to TRBJ1-1; D unclear. The germline CDR1 and CDR2 sequences are LNHDA and SQIVND (reference sequence). The V and J ends lost 0 bases and 2 bases respectively, with 13 bases between them. The CDR3 covers 16 residues. CDR3 coding DNA: TGTGCCAGTAGTATAGATCTATTCAGCGTCAACACTGAAGCTTTCTTT. It yields the protein CASSIDLFSVNTEAFF.